This T cell receptor beta chain was sequenced in a study of blood T cell repertoires in COVID-19. Study details: Acute-phase and convalescent COVID-19 samples originated in the United States, Italy and Spain. The cDNA or gDNA used as material had been derived from T cells, B-cell-depleted T cells, or PBMCs.

As processed by the authors: Researchers report that nucleated cell counts were estimated from reference gene primer amplification. Libraries were prepared by immunoSEQ multiplex PCR; TCRdb keeps only in-frame clonotypes and omits some of them. V and J calls and clone size are copied from that table; D and trimming were computed from the DNA. The table shows about 110,000 clones, with 75% to 90% occurring only once. The CDR3 length is 20 residues. Germline V gene sequence: CDR1 LNHDA, CDR2 SQIVND (reference sequence). Trimming at V came to 5 bases and at J to 1 base, leaving 15 bases not matched to a gene.

The receptor was derived from a human donor in a cohort sampled during active COVID-19. This sequence joins TRBV19 and TRBJ2-7; TRBD2 agrees at 15 bases. Material for sequencing was peripheral blood. This chain's CDR3 is CASSGLRGTGTSGGSYEQYF. The CDR3 region has the DNA TGTGCCAGTAGTGGGCTGCGCGGGACAGGGACTAGCGGGGGGTCCTACGAGCAGTACTTC. The full variable domain, its missing parts supplied by reference TRBV19 and TRBJ2-7, is DGGITQSPKYLFRKEGQNVTLSCEQNLNHDAMYWYRQDPGQGLRLIYYSQIVNDFQKGDIAEGYSVSREKKESFPLTVTSAQKNPTAFYLCASSGLRGTGTSGGSYEQYFGPGTRLTVT.